This TCR beta chain appears in the sequencing data of a study of blood T cell repertoires in COVID-19. Background on the study: In each case, the material was cDNA or gDNA derived from T cells, B-cell-depleted T cells, or PBMCs.

Original processing notes: Reference gene primer amplification gave nucleated cell count estimates. Data came from immunoSEQ multiplex PCR; TCRdb stores just in-frame clones and leaves some out. Clonal size and the V and J genes are those of that table, whereas D and trimming came from the DNA. The repertoire holds about 160,000 clones, with about 83% as singletons. This CDR3 spans 15 amino acids. Looked up from germline, CDR1 is SGHTA and CDR2 is FQGNSA. V was pared by 1 base and J by 0 bases, with 7 bases between. This receptor was obtained from a woman aged 70-85 years with COVID-19, enrolled during active disease. The rearrangement uses TRBV7-2 and TRBJ1-5; D gene uncertain. The sample consisted of peripheral blood. The CDR3: CASSLVSGSNQPQHF. In nucleotides, the CDR3 is TGTGCCAGCAGCTTAGTTTCCGGTAGCAATCAGCCCCAGCATTTT.